This is a list of T cell receptor beta chains from one sample in a study of immune evolution from preneoplasia to lung adenocarcinoma. Profiled with immunoSEQ multiplex PCR; TCRdb holds only in-frame clones, not every one. The profile shows roughly 2,200 clones, under 80% of them singletons. The sequenced material came from FFPE adjacent normal lung tissue. These receptors originate from a person aged 55-80 years with lung adenocarcinoma. The CDR3 runs from the conserved cysteine through the conserved F or W. A D gene is named only where the DNA matches it firmly. Clone size is given for some rows only: seen once, a few or many times, or a class if the clone is expanded.

d_gene	v_gene	abundance	j_gene	CDR3nt	CDR3aa
NA	TRBV2	NA	TRBJ2-5	TGTGCCAGCAGTGAAGTGTCCGCCCGGGGCTGGGAGACCCAGTACTTC	CASSEVSARGWETQYF
NA	TRBV5-4	NA	TRBJ1-2	TGTGCCAGCAGCATCGGGACTCTTCGGGGTGGCTACACCTTC	CASSIGTLRGGYTF
TRBD1	TRBV6-6	NA	TRBJ1-2	TGTGCCAGCAGCCCTCGACAGGGGGATGGCTACACCTTC	CASSPRQGDGYTF
TRBD2	TRBV15	once	TRBJ2-5	TGTGCCACCAGCAAGGAGTCTAGCGGGGGAGGAGAGACCCAGTACTTC	CATSKESSGGGETQYF
TRBD1	TRBV18	few	TRBJ2-3	TGTGCCAGCTCACCACAGGGGGCGGTCAGCACAGATACGCAGTATTTT	CASSPQGAVSTDTQYF
TRBD1	TRBV7-9	NA	TRBJ2-7	TGTGCCAGCAGCCATATCAGGGGGCCGTACGAGCAGTACTTC	CASSHIRGPYEQYF
NA	TRBV5-4	NA	TRBJ1-4	TGTGCCAGCAGCGGGGGTCAAAATGAAAAACTGTTTTTT	CASSGGQNEKLFF
NA	TRBV7-9	NA	TRBJ1-2	TGTGCCAGCAGTCCGCTGGGGGGAGCTAACTATGGCTACACCTTC	CASSPLGGANYGYTF
NA	TRBV5-1	NA	TRBJ2-2	TGCGCCAGCAGCATGGACAGTCCCAGGGGGGCCGGGGAGCTGTTTTTT	CASSMDSPRGAGELFF
NA	TRBV5-1	NA	TRBJ2-3	TGCGCCAGCAGCTTCACCGACGGAACCACAGATACGCAGTATTTT	CASSFTDGTTDTQYF
NA	TRBV4-1	NA	TRBJ1-1	TGCGCCAGCAGCCAAGATGCAGGTAACACTGAAGCTTTCTTT	CASSQDAGNTEAFF
TRBD1	TRBV5-5	NA	TRBJ2-7	TGTGCCAGCAGCTTGGAGGGGGCTTCCTACGAGCAGTACTTC	CASSLEGASYEQYF
NA	TRBV5-4	NA	TRBJ1-2	TGTGCCAGCAGCCTGACAGCTAACTATGGCTACACCTTC	CASSLTANYGYTF
TRBD2	TRBV18	large	TRBJ2-2	TGTGCCAGCTCATCCTCTAGCGGGGGGCCGAACACCGGGGAGCTGTTTTTT	CASSSSSGGPNTGELFF
NA	TRBV30	NA	TRBJ1-2	TGTGCCTGGAGTCCCTCCGGGGTCTATGGCTACACCTTC	CAWSPSGVYGYTF
TRBD2	TRBV5-1	few	TRBJ2-7	TGCGCCAGCAGATCCACTAGCGGCAGCTCCTACGAGCAGTACTTC	CASRSTSGSSYEQYF
NA	TRBV4-1	NA	TRBJ1-1	TGCGCCAGCAGCCAAGATCTGGGGAAACAGAACACTGAAGCTTTCTTT	CASSQDLGKQNTEAFF
NA	TRBV19	NA	TRBJ2-1	TGTGCCAGTAGTAATCGAGGGGCCGGTGAGCAGTTCTTC	CASSNRGAGEQFF
NA	TRBV6-5	NA	TRBJ2-7	TGTGCCAGCAGTTCCCACGACAGGACGAACGAGCAGTACTTC	CASSSHDRTNEQYF
TRBD1	TRBV5-1	NA	TRBJ1-2	TGCGCCAGCAGCTTGGCGGATCCCGGGACAGGGGGAGGTGGCTACACCTTC	CASSLADPGTGGGGYTF
NA	TRBV30	NA	TRBJ1-2	TGTGCCTGGAGTACGCTGGAGGGGAATGGCTACACCTTC	CAWSTLEGNGYTF
TRBD1	TRBV28	once	TRBJ2-4	TGTGCCAGCGGCCCTGGACAGGAGATAAACATTCAGTACTTC	CASGPGQEINIQYF
NA	TRBV12-1	NA	TRBJ2-7	TGTGCCAGCTGGGGCCGCCTCCCCTACGAGCAGTACTTC	CASWGRLPYEQYF
NA	TRBV6-5	NA	TRBJ2-7	TGTGCCAGCGGGGTGACGGGGTGGGAGCAGTACTTC	CASGVTGWEQYF
NA	TRBV18	NA	TRBJ1-1	TGTGCCAGCTCACCACAGGTAGACACTGAAGCTTTCTTT	CASSPQVDTEAFF
NA	TRBV23-1	NA	TRBJ1-4	TGCGCCAGCAGTCGGGGACGTAAAGGTTTTTTT	CASSRGRKGFF
NA	TRBV4-1	NA	TRBJ1-1	TGCGCCAGCAGCCAAGTGAGGAGCCTGAACACTGAAGCTTTCTTT	CASSQVRSLNTEAFF
NA	TRBV28	NA	TRBJ2-5	TGTGCCAGCAGGCCTGGGACACATTACACCCAGTACTTC	CASRPGTHYTQYF
TRBD2	TRBV6-1	NA	TRBJ2-3	TGTGCCAGCAGTGAAGAGCTAGCGGGGGGTCGGGATACGCAGTATTTT	CASSEELAGGRDTQYF
TRBD2	TRBV2	few	TRBJ2-5	TGTGCCAGCACCTCCACGGGGAGGGTGGAGACCCAGTACTTC	CASTSTGRVETQYF
NA	TRBV7-2	NA	TRBJ2-1	TGTGCCAGCAGCTTAGGTGGAGGATGGAATGAGCAGTTCTTC	CASSLGGGWNEQFF